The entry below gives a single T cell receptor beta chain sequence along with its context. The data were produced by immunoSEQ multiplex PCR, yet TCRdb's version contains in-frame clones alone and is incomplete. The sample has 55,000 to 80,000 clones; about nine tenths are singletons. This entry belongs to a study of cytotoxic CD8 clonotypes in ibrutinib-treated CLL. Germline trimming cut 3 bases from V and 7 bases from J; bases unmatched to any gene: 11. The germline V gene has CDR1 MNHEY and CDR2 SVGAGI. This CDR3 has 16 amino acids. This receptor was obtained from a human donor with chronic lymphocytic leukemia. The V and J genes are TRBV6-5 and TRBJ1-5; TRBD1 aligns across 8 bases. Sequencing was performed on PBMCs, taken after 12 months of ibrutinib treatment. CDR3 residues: CASSYHRGQGNQPQHF. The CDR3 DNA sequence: TGTGCCAGCAGTTATCACCGAGGACAGGGTAACCAGCCCCAGCATTTT.